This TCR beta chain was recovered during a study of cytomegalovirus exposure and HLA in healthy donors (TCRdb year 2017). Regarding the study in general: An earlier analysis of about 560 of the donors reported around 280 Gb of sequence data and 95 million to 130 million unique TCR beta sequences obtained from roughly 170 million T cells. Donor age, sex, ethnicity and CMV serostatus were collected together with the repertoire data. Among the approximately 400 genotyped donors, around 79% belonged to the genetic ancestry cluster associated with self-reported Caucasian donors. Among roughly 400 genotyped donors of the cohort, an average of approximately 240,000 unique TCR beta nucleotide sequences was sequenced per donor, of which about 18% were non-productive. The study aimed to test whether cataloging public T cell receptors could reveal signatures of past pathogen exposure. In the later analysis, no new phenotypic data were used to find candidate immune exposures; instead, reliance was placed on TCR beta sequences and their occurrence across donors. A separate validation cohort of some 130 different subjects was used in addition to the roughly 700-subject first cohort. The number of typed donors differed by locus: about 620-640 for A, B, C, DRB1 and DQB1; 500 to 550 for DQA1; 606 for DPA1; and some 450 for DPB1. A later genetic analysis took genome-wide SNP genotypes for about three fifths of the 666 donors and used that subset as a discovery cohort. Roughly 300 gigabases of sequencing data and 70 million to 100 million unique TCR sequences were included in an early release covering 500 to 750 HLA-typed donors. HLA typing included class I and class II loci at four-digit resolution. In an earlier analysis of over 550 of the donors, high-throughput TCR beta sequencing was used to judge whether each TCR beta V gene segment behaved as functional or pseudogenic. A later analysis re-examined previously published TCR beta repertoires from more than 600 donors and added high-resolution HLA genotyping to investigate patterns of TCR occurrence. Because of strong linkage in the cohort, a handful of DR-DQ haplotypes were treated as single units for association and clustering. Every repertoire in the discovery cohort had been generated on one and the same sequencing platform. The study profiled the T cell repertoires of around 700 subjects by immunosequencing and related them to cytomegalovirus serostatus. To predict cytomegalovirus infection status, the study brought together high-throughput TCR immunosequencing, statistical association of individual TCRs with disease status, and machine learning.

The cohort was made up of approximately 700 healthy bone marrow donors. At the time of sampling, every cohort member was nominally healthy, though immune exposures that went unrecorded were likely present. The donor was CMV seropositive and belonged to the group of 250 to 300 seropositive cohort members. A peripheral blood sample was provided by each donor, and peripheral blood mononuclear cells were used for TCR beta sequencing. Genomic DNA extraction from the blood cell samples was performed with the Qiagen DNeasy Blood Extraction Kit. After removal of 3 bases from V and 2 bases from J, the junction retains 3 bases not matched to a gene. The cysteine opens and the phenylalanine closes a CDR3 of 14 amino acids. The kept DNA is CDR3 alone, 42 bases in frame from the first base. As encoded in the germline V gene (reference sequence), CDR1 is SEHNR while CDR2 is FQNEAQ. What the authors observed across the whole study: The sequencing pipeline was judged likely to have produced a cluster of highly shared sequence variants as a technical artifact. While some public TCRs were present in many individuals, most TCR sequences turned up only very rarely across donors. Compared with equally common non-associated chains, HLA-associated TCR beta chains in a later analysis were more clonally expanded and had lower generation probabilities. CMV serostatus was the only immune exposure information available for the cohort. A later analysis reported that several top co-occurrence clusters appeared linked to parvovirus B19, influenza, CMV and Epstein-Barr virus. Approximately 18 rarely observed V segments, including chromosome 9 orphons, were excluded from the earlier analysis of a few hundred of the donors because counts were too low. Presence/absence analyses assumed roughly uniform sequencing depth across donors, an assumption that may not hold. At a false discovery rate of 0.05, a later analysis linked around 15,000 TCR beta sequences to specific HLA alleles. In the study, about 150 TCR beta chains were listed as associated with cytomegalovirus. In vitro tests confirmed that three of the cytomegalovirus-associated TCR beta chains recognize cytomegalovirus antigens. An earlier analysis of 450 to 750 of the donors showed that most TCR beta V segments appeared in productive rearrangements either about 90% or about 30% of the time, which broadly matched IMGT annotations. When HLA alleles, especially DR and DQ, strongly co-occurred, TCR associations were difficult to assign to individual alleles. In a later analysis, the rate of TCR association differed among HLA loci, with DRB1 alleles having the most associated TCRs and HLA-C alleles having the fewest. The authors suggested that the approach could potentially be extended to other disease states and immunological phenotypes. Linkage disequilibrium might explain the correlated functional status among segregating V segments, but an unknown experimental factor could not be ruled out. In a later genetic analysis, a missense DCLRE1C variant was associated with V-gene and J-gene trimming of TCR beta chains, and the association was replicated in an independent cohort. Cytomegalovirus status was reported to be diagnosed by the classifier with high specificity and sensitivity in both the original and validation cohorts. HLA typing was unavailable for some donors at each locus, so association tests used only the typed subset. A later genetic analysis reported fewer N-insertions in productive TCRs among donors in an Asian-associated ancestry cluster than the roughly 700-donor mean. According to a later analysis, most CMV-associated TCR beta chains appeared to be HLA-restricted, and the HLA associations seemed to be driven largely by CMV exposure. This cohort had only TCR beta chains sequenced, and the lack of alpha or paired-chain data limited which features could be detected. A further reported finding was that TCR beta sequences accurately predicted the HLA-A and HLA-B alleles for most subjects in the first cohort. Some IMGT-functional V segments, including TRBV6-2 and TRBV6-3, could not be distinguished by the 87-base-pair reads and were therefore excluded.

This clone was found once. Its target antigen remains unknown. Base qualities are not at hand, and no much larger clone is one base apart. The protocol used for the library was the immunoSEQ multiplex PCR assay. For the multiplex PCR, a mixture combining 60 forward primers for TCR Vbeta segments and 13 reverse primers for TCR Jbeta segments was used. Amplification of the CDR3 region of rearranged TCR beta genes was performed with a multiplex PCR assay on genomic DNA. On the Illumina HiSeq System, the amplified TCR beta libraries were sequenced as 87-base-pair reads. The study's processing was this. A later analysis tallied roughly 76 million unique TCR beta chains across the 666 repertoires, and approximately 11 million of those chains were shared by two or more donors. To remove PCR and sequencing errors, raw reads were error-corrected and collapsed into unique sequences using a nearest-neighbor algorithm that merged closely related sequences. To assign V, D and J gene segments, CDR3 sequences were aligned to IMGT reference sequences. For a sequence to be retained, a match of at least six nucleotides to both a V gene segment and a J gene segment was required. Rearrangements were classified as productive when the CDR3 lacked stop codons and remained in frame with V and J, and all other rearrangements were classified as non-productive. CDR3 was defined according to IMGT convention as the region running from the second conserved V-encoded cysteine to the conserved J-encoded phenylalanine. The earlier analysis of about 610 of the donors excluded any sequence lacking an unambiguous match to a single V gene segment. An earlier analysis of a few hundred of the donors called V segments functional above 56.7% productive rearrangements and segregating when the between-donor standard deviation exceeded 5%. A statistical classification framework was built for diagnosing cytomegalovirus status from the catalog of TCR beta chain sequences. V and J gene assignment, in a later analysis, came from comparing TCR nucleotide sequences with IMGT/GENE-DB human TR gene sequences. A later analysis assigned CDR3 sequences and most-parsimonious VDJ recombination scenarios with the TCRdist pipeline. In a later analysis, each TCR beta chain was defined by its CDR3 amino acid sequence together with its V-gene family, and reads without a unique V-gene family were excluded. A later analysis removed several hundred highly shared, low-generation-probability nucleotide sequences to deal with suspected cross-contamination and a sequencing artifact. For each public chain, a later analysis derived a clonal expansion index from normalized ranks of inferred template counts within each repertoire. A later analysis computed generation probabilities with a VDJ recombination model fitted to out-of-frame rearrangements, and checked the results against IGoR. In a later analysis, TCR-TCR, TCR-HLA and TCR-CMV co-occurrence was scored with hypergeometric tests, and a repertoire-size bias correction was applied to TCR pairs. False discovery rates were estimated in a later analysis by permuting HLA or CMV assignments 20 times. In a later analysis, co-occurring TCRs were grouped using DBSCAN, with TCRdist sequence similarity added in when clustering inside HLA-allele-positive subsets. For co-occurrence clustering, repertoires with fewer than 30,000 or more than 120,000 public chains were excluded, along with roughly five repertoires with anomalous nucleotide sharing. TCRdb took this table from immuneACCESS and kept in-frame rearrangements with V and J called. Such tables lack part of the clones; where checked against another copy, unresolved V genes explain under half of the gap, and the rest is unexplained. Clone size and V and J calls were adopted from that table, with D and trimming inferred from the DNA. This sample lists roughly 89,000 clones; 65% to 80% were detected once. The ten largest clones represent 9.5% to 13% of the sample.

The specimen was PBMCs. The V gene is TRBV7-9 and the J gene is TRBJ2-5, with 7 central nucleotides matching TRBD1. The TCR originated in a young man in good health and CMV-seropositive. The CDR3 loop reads CASSLPGQQETQYF. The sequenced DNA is TGTGCCAGCAGCTTGCCGGGACAGCAAGAGACCCAGTACTTC.